The clone carrying this TCR beta chain was detected only a few times. The data belong to a study of shared T cell receptors in the human thymus. The CDR3 runs to 14 residues. Germline CDR1 is SGHNT and CDR2 is YYREEE (reference sequence). V was trimmed by 5 bases and J by 0 bases, leaving 9 bases between them. TCRdb keeps only in-frame clones here, not all; method: immunoSEQ multiplex PCR. The sample has about 660,000 clones; around 87% are singletons. This same sample was also part of a study on human thymus T cells. That study reports: Resections removed during corrective heart surgery provided the thymus tissue used. Reports from related research described highly overlapping thymic repertoires among unrelated individuals.

Sequencing used thymocytes. The gene calls are TRBV5-4 and TRBJ1-3; no firm D call. This TCR came from a boy under two years old with a congenital heart defect. The chain's CDR3 is CASSLLPSGNTIYF. The DNA of the CDR3 is TGTGCCAGCAGTCTACTGCCCTCTGGAAACACCATATATTTT.